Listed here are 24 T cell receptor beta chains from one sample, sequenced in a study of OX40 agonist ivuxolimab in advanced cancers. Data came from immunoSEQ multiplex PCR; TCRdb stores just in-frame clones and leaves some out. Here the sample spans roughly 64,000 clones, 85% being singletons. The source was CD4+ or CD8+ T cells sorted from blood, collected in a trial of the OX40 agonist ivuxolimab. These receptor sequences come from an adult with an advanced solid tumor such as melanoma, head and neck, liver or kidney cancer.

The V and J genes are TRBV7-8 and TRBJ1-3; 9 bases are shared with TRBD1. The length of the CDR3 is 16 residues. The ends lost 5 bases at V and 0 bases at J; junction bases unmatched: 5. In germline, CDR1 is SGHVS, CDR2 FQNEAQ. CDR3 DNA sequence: TGTGCCAGCAGCAGGGGACAGGGCCGCTCTGGAAACACCATATATTTT. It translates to CASSRGQGRSGNTIYF.

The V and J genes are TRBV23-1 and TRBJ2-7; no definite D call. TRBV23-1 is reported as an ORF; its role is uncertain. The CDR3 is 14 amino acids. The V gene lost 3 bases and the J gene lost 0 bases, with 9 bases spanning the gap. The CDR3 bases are TGCGCCAGCAGTCAGCCCTTCGGCTCCTACGAGCAGTACTTC. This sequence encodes CASSQPFGSYEQYF.

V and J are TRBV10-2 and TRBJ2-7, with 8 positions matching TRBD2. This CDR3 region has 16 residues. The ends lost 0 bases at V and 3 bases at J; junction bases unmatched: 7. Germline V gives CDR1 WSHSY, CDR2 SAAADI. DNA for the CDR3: TGCGCCAGCAGTGAGTCACCGGGACTAGGGCGCTACGAGCAGTACTTC. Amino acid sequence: CASSESPGLGRYEQYF.

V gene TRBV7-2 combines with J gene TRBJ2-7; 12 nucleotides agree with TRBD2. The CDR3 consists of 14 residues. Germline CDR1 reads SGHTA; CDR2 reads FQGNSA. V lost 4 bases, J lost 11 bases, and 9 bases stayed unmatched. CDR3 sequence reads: CASSSNLLAGGEYF. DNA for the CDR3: TGTGCCAGCAGCTCCAACCTCCTAGCGGGGGGGGAGTACTTC.

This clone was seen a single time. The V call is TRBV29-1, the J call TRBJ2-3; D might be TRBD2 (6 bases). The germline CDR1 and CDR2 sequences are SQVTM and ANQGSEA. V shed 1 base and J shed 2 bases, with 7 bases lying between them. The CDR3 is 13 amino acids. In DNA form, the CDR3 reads TGCAGCGTTGAAGCGGGGGTCACAGATACGCAGTATTTT. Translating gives CSVEAGVTDTQYF.

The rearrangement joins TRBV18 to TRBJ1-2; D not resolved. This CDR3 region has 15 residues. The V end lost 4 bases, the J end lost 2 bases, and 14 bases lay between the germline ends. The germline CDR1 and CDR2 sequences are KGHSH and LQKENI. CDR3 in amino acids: CASSRAGSPNYGYTF. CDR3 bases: TGTGCCAGCTCACGGGCGGGGAGTCCAAACTATGGCTACACCTTC.

The CDR3 here is CASSLDGYEQYF. CDR3 nucleotides: TGTGCCAGCAGTTTAGATGGCTACGAGCAGTACTTC. The J gene is TRBJ2-7, the V gene TRBV28, with D hard to call. The CDR3 covers 12 residues. CDR1 is MDHEN, CDR2 SYDVKM, per germline. Trimming cost V 2 bases and J 3 bases, with 5 bases left between them.

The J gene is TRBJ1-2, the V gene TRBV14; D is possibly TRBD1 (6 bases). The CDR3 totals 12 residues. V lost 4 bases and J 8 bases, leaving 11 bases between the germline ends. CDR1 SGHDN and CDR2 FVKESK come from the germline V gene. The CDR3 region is CASSPGAEGYTF. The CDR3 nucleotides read TGTGCCAGCAGCCCGGGGGCGGAGGGCTACACCTTC.

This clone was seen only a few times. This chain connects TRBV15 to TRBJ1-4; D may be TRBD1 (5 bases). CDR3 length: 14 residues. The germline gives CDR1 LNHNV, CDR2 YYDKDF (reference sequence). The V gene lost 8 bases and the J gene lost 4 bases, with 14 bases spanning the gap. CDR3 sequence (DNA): TGTGCCACCCGGAACGGGGACGGTAATGAAAAACTGTTTTTT. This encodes CATRNGDGNEKLFF.

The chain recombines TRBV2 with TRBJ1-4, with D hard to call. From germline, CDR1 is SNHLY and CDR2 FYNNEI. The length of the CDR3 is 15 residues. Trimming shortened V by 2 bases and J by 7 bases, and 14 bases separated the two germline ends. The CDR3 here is CASSETRMGGEKLFF. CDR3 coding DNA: TGTGCCAGCAGTGAAACAAGGATGGGCGGTGAAAAACTGTTTTTT. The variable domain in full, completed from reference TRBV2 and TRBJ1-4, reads EPEVTQTPSHQVTQMGQEVILRCVPISNHLYFYWYRQILGQKVEFLVSFYNNEISEKSEIFDDQFSVERPDGSNFTLKIRSTKLEDSAMYFCASSETRMGGEKLFFGSGTQLSVL.

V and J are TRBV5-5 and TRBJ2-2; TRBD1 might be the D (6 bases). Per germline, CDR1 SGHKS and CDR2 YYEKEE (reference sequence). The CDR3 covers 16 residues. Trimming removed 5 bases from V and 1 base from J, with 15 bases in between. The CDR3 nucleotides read TGTGCCAGCAGGCCAACCGGGACACTGAACACCGGGGAGCTGTTTTTT. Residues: CASRPTGTLNTGELFF.

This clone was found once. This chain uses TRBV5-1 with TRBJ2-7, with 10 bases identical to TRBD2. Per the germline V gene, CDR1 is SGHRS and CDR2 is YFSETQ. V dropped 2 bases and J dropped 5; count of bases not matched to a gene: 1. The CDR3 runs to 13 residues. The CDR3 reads CASSFTSGDEQYF. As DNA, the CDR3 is TGCGCCAGCAGCTTCACTAGCGGGGACGAGCAGTACTTC.

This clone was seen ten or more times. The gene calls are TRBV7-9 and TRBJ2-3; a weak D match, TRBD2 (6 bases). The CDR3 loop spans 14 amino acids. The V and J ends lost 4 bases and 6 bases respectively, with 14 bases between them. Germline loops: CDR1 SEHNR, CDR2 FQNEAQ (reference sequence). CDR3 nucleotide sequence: TGTGCCAGCAGCTACGCGGGGCCACGGGATACGCAGTATTTT. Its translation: CASSYAGPRDTQYF.

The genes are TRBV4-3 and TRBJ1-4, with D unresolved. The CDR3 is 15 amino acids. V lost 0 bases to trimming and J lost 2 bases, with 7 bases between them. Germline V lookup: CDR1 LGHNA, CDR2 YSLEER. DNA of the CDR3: TGCGCCAGCAGCCAAGATCTGGACACTAATGAAAAACTGTTTTTT. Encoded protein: CASSQDLDTNEKLFF.

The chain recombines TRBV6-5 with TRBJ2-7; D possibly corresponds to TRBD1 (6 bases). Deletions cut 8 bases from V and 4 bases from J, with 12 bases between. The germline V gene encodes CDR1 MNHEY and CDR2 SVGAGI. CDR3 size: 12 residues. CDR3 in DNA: TGTGCCAGCGGCAGGGGAGTATACGAGCAGTACTTC. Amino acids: CASGRGVYEQYF.

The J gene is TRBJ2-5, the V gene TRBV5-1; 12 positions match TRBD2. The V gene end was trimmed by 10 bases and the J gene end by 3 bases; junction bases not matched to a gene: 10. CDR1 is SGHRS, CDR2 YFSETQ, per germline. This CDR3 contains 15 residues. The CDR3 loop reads CAGKSRTSGEETQYF. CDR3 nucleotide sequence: TGCGCCGGCAAGTCGCGGACTAGCGGGGAAGAGACCCAGTACTTC.

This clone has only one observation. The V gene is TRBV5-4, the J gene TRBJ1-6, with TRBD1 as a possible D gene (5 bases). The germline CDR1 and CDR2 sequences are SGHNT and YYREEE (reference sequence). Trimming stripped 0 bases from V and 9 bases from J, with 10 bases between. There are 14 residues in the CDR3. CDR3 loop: CASSLGQGASPLHF. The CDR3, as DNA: TGTGCCAGCAGCTTGGGGCAGGGAGCTTCACCCCTCCACTTT.

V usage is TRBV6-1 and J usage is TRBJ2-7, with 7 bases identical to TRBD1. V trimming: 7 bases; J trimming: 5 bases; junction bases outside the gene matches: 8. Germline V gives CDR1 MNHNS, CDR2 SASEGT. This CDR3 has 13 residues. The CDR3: CASTENRGHEQYF. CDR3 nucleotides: TGTGCCAGCACAGAGAACAGGGGCCACGAGCAGTACTTC.

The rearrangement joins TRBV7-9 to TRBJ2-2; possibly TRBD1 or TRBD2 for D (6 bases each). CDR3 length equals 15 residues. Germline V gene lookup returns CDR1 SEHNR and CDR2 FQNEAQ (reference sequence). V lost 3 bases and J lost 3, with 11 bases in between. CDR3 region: CASSLGGTHTGELFF. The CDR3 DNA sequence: TGTGCCAGCAGCTTGGGGGGCACCCACACCGGGGAGCTGTTTTTT.

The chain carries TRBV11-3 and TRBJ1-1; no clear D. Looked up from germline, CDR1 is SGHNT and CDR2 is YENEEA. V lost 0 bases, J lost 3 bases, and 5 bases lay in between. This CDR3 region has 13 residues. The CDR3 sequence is CASSLEHYTEAFF. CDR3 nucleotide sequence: TGTGCCAGCAGCTTAGAACACTACACTGAAGCTTTCTTT.

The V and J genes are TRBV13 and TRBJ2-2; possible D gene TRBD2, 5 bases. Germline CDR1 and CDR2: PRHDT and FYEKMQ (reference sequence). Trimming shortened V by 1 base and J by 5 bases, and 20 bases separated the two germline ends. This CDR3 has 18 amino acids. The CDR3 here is CASSLVSATLRGTGELFF. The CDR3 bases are TGTGCCAGCAGCTTAGTTTCCGCGACACTCCGAGGGACCGGGGAGCTGTTTTTT.

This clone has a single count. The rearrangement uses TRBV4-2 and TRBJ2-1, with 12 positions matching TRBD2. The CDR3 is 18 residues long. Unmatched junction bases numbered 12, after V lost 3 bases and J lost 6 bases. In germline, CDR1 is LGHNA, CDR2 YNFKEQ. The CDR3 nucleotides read TGTGCCAGCAGCCATTCATCTAGCGGGGGGGCCACGTTCAATGAGCAGTTCTTC. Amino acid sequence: CASSHSSSGGATFNEQFF.

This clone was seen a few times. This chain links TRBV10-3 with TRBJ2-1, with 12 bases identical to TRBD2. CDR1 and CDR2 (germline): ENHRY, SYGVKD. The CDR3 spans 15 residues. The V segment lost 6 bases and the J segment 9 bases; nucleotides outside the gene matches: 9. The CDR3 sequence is CAIRPTSGGLGEQFF. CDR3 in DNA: TGTGCCATCAGACCGACTAGCGGGGGCTTGGGTGAGCAGTTCTTC.

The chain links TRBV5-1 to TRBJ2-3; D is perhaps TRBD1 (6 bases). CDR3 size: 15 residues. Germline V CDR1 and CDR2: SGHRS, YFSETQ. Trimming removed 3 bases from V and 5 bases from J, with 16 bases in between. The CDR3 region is CASSWGSPRGDTQYF. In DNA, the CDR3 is TGCGCCAGCAGCTGGGGGAGCCCCAGGGGAGATACGCAGTATTTT.